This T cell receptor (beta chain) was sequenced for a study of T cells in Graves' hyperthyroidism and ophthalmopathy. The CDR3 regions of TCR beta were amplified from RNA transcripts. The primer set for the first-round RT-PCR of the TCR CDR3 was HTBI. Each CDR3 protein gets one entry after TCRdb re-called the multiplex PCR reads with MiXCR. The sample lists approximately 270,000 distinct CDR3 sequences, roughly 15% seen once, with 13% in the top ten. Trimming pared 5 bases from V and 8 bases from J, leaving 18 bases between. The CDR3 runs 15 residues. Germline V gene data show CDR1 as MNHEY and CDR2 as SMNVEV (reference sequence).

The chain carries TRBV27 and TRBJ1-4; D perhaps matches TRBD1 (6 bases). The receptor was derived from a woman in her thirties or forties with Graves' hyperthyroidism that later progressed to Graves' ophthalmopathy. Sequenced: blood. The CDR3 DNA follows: TGTGCCAGCAGTGGCTTAAGGGGGGAAAGCGAAAAACTGTTTTTT. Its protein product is CASSGLRGESEKLFF.